Sequencing of this T cell receptor (beta chain) was carried out in a study of blood T cell repertoires in COVID-19. This CDR3 is built from 14 residues. Using immunoSEQ multiplex PCR, the repertoire was profiled, and TCRdb retains in-frame clones only, with some absent. The table shows 60,000 to 80,000 clones, with roughly 90% occurring only once. Sequencing was carried out using peripheral blood. The chain links TRBV21-1 to TRBJ1-4; TRBD1, as called in the table, went unchecked against the DNA. TRBV21-1 is designated a pseudogene. This clonotype originated in a man in his 60s with acute or convalescent COVID-19. In nucleotides, the CDR3 is TGTGCCAGCAGCACAGACAGAGGCAATGAAAAACTGTTTTTT. Translation gives CASSTDRGNEKLFF.